This T cell receptor beta chain was captured in a study of PD-1 blockade in classical Hodgkin lymphoma. Findings and caveats of the study: Patients starting nivolumab under 1 year after ASCT were excluded. Why the repertoires differ is still unclear, perhaps disease activity or prior therapy. Diversity in CD4+ TCRs, unlike that measured in CD8+ TCRs, had risen significantly by C4D1.

This CDR3 contains 13 residues. Trimming cost V 2 bases and J 5 bases, with 9 bases left between them. The germline CDR1 and CDR2 sequences are ENHRY and SYGVKD. Every single patient, without exception, relapsed after autologous stem cell transplantation, and brentuximab vedotin exposure varied. The repertoire was sequenced with immunoSEQ multiplex PCR; TCRdb's copy has only in-frame clones and lacks some. The table lists about 17,000 clones, around three fifths of them singletons. On this clone: The target antigen is unknown.

The chain has TRBV10-3 and TRBJ2-5, with D perhaps TRBD1 or TRBD2 (5 bases each). Here the sequenced sample was peripheral blood mononuclear cells (PBMCs), taken before the second cycle of nivolumab. This TCR came from a human donor with classical Hodgkin lymphoma. CDR3 protein: CAISEGRDETQYF. The CDR3 nucleotides are TGTGCCATCAGTGAGGGCAGGGACGAGACCCAGTACTTC.